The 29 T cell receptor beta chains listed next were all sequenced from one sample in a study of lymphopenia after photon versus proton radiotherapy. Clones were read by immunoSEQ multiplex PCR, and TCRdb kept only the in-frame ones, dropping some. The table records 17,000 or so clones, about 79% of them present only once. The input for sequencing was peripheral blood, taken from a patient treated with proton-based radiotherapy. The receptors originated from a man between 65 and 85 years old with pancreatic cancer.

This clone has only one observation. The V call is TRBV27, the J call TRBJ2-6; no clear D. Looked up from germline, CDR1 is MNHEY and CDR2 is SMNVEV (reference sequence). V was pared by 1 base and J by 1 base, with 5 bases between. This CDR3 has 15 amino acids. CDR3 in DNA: TGTGCCAGCAGTTTATGGGGATCTGGGGCCAACGTCCTGACTTTC. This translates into CASSLWGSGANVLTF.

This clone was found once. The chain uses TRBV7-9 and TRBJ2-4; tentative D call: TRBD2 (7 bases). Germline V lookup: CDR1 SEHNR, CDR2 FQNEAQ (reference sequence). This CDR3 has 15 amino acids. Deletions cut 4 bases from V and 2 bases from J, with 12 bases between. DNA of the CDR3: TGTGCCAGCAGCTCCGAGGGGGGGACCAAAAACATTCAGTACTTC. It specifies CASSSEGGTKNIQYF.

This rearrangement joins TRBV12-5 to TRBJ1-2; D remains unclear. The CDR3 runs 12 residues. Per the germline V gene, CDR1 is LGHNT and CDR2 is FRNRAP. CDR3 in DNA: TGTGCCCGGGATGGCAACCTAAAGGGCTACACCTTC. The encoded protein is CARDGNLKGYTF.

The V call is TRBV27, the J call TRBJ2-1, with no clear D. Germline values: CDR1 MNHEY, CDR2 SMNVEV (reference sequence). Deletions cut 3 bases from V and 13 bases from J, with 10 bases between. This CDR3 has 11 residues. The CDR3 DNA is TGTGCCAGCAGTTTTTTAGACAACCAGTTCTTC. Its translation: CASSFLDNQFF.

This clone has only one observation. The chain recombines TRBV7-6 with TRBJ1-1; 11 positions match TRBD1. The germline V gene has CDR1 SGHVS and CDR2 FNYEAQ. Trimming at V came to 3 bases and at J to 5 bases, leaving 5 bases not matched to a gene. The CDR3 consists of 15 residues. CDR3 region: CASSFGQGAGTEAFF. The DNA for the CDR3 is TGTGCCAGCAGCTTCGGACAGGGGGCGGGTACTGAAGCTTTCTTT. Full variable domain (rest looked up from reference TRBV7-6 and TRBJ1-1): GAGVSQSPRYKVTKRGQDVALRCDPISGHVSLYWYRQALGQGPEFLTYFNYEAQQDKSGLPNDRFSAERPEGSISTLTIQRTEQRDSAMYRCASSFGQGAGTEAFFGQGTRLTVV.

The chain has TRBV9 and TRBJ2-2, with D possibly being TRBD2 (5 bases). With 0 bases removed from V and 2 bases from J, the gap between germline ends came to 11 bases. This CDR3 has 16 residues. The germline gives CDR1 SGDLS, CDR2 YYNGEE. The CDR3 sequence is CASSVERTGNTGELFF. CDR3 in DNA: TGTGCCAGCAGCGTAGAACGAACGGGAAACACCGGGGAGCTGTTTTTT. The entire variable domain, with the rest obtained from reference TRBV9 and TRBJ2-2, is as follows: DSGVTQTPKHLITATGQRVTLRCSPRSGDLSVYWYQQSLDQGLQFLIQYYNGEERAKGNILERFSAQQFPDLHSELNLSSLELGDSALYFCASSVERTGNTGELFFGEGSRLTVL.

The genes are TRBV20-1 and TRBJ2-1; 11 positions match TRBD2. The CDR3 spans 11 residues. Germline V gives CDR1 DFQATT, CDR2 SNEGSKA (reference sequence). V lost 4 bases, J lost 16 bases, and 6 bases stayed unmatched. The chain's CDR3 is CSAIRGLAAFF. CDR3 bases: TGCAGTGCTATCCGGGGACTAGCGGCATTCTTC.

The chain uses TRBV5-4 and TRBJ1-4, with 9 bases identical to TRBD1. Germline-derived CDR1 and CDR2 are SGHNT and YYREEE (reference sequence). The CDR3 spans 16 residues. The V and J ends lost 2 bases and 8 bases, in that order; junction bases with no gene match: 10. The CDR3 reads CASSFIPGQGKEKLFF. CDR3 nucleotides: TGTGCCAGCAGCTTCATCCCGGGACAGGGCAAAGAAAAACTGTTTTTT.

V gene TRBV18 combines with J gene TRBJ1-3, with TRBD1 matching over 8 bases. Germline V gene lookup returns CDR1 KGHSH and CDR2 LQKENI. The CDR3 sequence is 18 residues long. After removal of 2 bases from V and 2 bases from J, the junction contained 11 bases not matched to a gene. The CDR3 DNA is TGTGCCAGCTCACCAAAGGACAGGGAGTACAAGGCTGGAAACACCATATATTTT. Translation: CASSPKDREYKAGNTIYF.

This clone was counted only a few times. This CDR3 is CAWSAGGEQYF. CDR3 bases: TGTGCCTGGAGTGCGGGAGGCGAGCAGTACTTC. This chain connects TRBV30 to TRBJ2-7; 7 bases agree with TRBD2. CDR1 is GTSNPN and CDR2 is SVGIG in the germline V gene (reference sequence). The CDR3 is made up of 11 amino acids. J gave up 6 bases and V 1 base, and 0 bases lay outside the gene matches.

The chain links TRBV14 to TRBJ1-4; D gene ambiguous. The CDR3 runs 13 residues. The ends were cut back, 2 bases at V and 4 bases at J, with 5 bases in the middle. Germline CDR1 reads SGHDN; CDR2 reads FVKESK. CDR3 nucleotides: TGTGCCAGCAGCCAACTTAATAATGAAAAACTGTTTTTT. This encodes CASSQLNNEKLFF.

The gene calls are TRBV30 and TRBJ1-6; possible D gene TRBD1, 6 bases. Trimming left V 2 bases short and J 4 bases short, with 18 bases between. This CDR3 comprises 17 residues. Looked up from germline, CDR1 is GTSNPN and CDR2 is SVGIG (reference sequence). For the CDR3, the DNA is TGTGCCTGGAGTCCTTCACAGGGAATCGCTTATAATTCACCCCTCCACTTT. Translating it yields CAWSPSQGIAYNSPLHF.

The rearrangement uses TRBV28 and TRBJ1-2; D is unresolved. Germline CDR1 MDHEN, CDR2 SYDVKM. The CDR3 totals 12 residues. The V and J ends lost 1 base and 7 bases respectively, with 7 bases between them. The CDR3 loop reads CASSLYKTGYTF. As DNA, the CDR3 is TGTGCCAGCAGTTTATACAAAACTGGCTACACCTTC.

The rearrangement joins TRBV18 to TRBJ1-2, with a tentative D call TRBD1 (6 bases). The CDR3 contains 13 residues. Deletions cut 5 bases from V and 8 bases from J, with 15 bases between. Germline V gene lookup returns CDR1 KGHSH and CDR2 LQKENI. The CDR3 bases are TGTGCCAGCTCATCTGACAGGAAGCGAGGCTACACCTTC. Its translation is CASSSDRKRGYTF.

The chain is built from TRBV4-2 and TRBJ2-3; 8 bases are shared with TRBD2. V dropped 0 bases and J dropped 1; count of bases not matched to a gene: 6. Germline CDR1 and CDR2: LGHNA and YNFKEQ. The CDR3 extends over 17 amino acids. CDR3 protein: CASSQEGTRIGTDTQYF. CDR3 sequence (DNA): TGTGCCAGCAGCCAAGAGGGGACTAGAATCGGCACAGATACGCAGTATTTT.

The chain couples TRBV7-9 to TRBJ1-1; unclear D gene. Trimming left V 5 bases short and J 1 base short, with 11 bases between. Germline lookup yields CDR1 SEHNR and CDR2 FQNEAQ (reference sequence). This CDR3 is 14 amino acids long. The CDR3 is CASSQKRENTEAFF. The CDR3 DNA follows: TGTGCCAGCAGCCAAAAAAGAGAGAACACTGAAGCTTTCTTT.

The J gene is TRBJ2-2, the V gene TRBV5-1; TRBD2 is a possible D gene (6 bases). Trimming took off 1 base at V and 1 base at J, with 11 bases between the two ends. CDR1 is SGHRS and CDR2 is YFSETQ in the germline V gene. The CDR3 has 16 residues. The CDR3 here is CASSLSAGRNTGELFF. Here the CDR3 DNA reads TGCGCCAGCAGCTTGTCAGCGGGTAGGAACACCGGGGAGCTGTTTTTT.

The CDR3 region is CAWSTDGGAAEAFF. Written as DNA, the CDR3 is TGTGCCTGGAGCACTGATGGGGGGGCGGCTGAAGCTTTCTTT. This sequence joins TRBV30 and TRBJ1-1; possibly TRBD1 for D (6 bases). The CDR3 sequence is 14 residues long. Germline CDR1 is GTSNPN and CDR2 is SVGIG (reference sequence). Trimming took off 3 bases at V and 6 bases at J, with 17 bases between the two ends.

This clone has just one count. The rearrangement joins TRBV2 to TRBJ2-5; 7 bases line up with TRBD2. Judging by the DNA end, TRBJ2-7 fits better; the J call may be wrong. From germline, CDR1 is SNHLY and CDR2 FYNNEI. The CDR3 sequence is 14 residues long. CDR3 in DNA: TGTGCCAGCAGTGAAGGGAGCGGGACCTACGAGCAGTACTTC. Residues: CASSEGSGTYEQYF.

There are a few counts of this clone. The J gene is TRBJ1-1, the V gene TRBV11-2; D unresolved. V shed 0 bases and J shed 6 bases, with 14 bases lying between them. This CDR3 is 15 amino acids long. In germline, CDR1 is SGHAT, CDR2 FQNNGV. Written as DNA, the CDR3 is TGTGCCAGCAGCTTAGATAATAAAAGGTGGGCTGAAGCTTTCTTT. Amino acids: CASSLDNKRWAEAFF.

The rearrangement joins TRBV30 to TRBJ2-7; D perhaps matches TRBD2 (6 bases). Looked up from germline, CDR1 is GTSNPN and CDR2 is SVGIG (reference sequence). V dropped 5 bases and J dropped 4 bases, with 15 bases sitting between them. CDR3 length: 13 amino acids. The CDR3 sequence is CAWGSGAGYEQYF. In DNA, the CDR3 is TGTGCCTGGGGTAGCGGTGCCGGGTACGAGCAGTACTTC.

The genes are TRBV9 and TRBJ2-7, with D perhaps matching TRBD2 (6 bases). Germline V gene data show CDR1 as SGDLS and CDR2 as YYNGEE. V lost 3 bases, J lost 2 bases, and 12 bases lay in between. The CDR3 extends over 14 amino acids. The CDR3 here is CASSAPEGPYEQYF. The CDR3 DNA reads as TGTGCCAGCAGCGCCCCGGAGGGACCCTACGAGCAGTACTTC.

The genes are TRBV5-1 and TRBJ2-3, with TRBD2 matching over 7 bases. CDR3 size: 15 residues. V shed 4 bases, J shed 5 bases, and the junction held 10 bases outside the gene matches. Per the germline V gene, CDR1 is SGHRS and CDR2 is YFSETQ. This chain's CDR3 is CASSPAGGGLDTQYF. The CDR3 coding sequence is TGCGCCAGCAGCCCTGCTGGCGGGGGACTAGATACGCAGTATTTT.

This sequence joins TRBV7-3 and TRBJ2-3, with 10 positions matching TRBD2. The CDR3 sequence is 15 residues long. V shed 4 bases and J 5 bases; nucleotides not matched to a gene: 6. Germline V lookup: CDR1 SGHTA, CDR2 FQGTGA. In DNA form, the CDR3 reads TGTGCCAGCAGCTGGAGCGGGGGGGCAAAAGATACGCAGTATTTT. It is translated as CASSWSGGAKDTQYF.

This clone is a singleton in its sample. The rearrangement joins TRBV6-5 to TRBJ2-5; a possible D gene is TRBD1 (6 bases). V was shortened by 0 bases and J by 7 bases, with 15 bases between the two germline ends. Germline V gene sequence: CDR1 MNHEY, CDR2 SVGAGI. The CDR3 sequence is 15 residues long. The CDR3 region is CASSYSRGLSGTQYF. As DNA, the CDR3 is TGTGCCAGCAGTTACTCCAGGGGATTATCCGGGACCCAGTACTTC.

The CDR3 loop is CASSRAGTSGNTIYF. Here the CDR3 DNA reads TGTGCCAGCAGTCGGGCAGGGACCTCTGGAAACACCATATATTTT. V and J are TRBV2 and TRBJ1-3; tentative D call: TRBD1 (5 bases). Germline assignment: CDR1 SNHLY and CDR2 FYNNEI. V was trimmed by 5 bases and J by 0 bases, leaving 11 bases between them. This CDR3 is built from 15 residues.

CDR3 DNA sequence: TGTGCCAGCAGCTTAGTGACTGGAAAGGCAGGTGATGGCTACACCTTC. Translation: CASSLVTGKAGDGYTF. The chain links TRBV11-2 to TRBJ1-2; D unresolved. V lost 1 base and J lost 6, with 18 bases in between. CDR3 length: 16 amino acids. Germline CDR1 and CDR2: SGHAT and FQNNGV.

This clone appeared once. The CDR3 reads CASSSHPGGSNPYEQYF. The CDR3 DNA follows: TGTGCCAGCAGCTCACATCCAGGGGGCTCTAACCCTTACGAGCAGTACTTC. The V gene is TRBV7-2, the J gene TRBJ2-7, with 8 bases lining up with TRBD1. The CDR3 is 17 amino acids. CDR1 and CDR2 (germline): SGHTA, FQGNSA. J lost 4 bases, V lost 4 bases, and 15 bases had no gene match.

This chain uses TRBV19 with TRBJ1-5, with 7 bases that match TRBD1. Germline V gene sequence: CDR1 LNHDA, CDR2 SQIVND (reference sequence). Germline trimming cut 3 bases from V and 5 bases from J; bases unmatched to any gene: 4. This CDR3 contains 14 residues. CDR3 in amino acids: CASSIRGADQPQHF. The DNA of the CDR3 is TGTGCCAGTAGTATCAGGGGGGCCGATCAGCCCCAGCATTTT.